The rows below give T cell receptor beta chains drawn from one sample of a study of cytomegalovirus exposure and HLA in healthy donors. TCRdb's copy holds only in-frame clones and misses some; the assay was immunoSEQ multiplex PCR. The sample comprises some 180,000 clones, 75% of which are singletons, and around 3% rests with the top ten. The specimen was PBMCs. The receptors come from a male donor in good health and CMV-seronegative. CDR3s include the opening cysteine and the closing phenylalanine or tryptophan. D genes are given only for firm matches. Not every row has a clone size; where given, it reads once, few, many or a size class.

abundance	v_gene	j_gene	d_gene	CDR3aa	CDR3nt
-	TRBV4-1	TRBJ1-3	-	CASSTGTSGNTIYF	TGCGCCAGCAGTACTGGGACATCTGGAAACACCATATATTTT
-	TRBV9	TRBJ2-1	TRBD2	CASPCGSIYAYNEQFF	TGTGCCAGCCCGTGCGGGAGCATTTATGCCTACAATGAGCAGTTCTTC
-	TRBV6-5	TRBJ1-1	-	CASSYGRETEAFF	TGTGCCAGCAGTTACGGAAGGGAGACTGAAGCTTTCTTT
-	TRBV13	TRBJ2-1	-	CASSQIASPGNEQFF	TGCGCCAGCAGCCAAATAGCGTCACCGGGAAATGAGCAGTTCTTC
-	TRBV7-9	TRBJ2-3	TRBD2	CASSPTSGGIDTQYF	TGTGCCAGCAGCCCGACTAGCGGGGGGATAGATACGCAGTATTTT
-	TRBV9	TRBJ2-2	TRBD2	CASSFSGSSGELFF	TGTGCCAGCAGCTTTAGCGGGAGCTCCGGGGAGCTGTTTTTT
-	TRBV6-6	TRBJ2-2	TRBD1	CASSIRTGGTGELFF	TGTGCCAGCAGTATCCGGACAGGGGGAACCGGGGAGCTGTTTTTT
few	TRBV4-3	TRBJ2-3	TRBD2	CASSQEGPSGLTDTQYF	TGCGCCAGCAGCCAAGAGGGGCCTAGCGGCCTCACAGATACGCAGTATTTT
-	TRBV6-6	TRBJ1-2	-	CASSYSTGDYGYTF	TGTGCCAGCAGTTACTCGACGGGTGACTATGGCTACACCTTC
-	TRBV6-5	TRBJ2-1	-	CASSTGWTAQQFF	TGTGCCAGCAGCACGGGGTGGACGGCACAGCAGTTCTTC
-	TRBV30	TRBJ2-2	-	CAWSVYPTGELFF	TGTGCCTGGAGTGTATATCCCACCGGGGAGCTGTTTTTT
-	TRBV5-4	TRBJ1-1	-	CASSLIKNTEAFF	TGTGCCAGCAGCTTGATTAAGAACACTGAAGCTTTCTTT
-	TRBV4-1	TRBJ2-1	TRBD2	CASSQGFTLGSRLAAPFF	TGCGCCAGCAGCCAAGGGTTCACGCTCGGTTCAAGACTAGCGGCTCCGTTCTTC
few	TRBV28	TRBJ1-2	-	CASSLPERLNYGYTF	TGTGCCAGCAGTTTGCCCGAGCGTCTTAACTATGGCTACACCTTC
few	TRBV4-1	TRBJ2-1	TRBD2	CASSLLAGAYNEQFF	TGCGCCAGCAGCCTACTAGCGGGGGCATACAATGAGCAGTTCTTC
-	TRBV9	TRBJ1-1	-	CASSPGMNTEAFF	TGTGCCAGCAGCCCAGGGATGAACACTGAAGCTTTCTTT
few	TRBV28	TRBJ1-2	TRBD1	CASRTGGAGGYTF	TGTGCCAGTAGGACAGGGGGCGCAGGTGGCTACACCTTC
-	TRBV27	TRBJ2-7	TRBD1	CASSAGSGTGYYEQYF	TGTGCCAGCAGTGCCGGATCCGGGACAGGGTACTACGAGCAGTACTTC
-	TRBV2	TRBJ2-3	TRBD2	CASRQTSGGTDTQYF	TGTGCCAGCAGACAGACTAGCGGGGGGACAGATACGCAGTATTTT
-	TRBV2	TRBJ2-7	-	CASSEALAGPYEQYF	TGTGCCAGCAGTGAAGCGCTGGCGGGGCCCTACGAGCAGTACTTC
-	TRBV15	TRBJ2-1	TRBD2	CATSSGSASGGYNEQFF	TGTGCCACCAGCAGTGGTTCCGCTAGCGGGGGGTACAATGAGCAGTTCTTC
once	TRBV30	TRBJ2-3	-	CAWSVTGTDTQYF	TGTGCCTGGAGTGTAACAGGCACAGATACGCAGTATTTT
-	TRBV15	TRBJ1-2	-	CATSGRDTGLNDYGYTF	TGTGCCACCAGCGGACGGGACACAGGGTTAAATGACTATGGCTACACCTTC
-	TRBV18	TRBJ1-1	-	CASSHQDTEAFF	TGTGCCAGCTCACACCAGGACACTGAAGCTTTCTTT
-	TRBV4-1	TRBJ1-4	-	CASSQDEGGNEKLFF	TGCGCCAGCAGCCAAGACGAGGGTGGAAATGAAAAACTGTTTTTT
once	TRBV7-9	TRBJ1-2	-	CASSLAFPGGGGYTF	TGTGCCAGCAGCTTAGCGTTCCCTGGAGGCGGCGGCTACACCTTC
few	TRBV5-8	TRBJ2-3	TRBD2	CASSFQLAGTDTQYF	TGTGCCAGCAGCTTCCAACTAGCGGGCACAGATACGCAGTATTTT
-	TRBV11-3	TRBJ2-1	TRBD2	CASSSYGAGAEQFF	TGTGCCAGCAGTAGCTACGGAGCGGGAGCTGAGCAGTTCTTC
-	TRBV18	TRBJ1-1	-	CASSPGGAVEAFF	TGTGCCAGCTCACCAGGGGGCGCGGTTGAAGCTTTCTTT
-	TRBV7-2	TRBJ1-3	-	CASSQTVSAGNTIYF	TGTGCCAGCAGCCAGACAGTTAGTGCTGGAAACACCATATATTTT
few	TRBV7-9	TRBJ2-2	-	CASSSSPPSLIF	TGTGCCAGCAGCTCTAGCCCCCCGAGTCTCATTTTT
-	TRBV28	TRBJ1-2	-	CASITQGYYGYTF	TGTGCCAGCATCACCCAGGGATACTATGGCTACACCTTC
-	TRBV5-4	TRBJ2-7	TRBD1	CASSPRQGVYEQYF	TGTGCCAGCAGCCCCCGCCAGGGGGTCTACGAGCAGTACTTC
-	TRBV6-5	TRBJ1-3	TRBD1	CASSYFSTGKGNTIYF	TGTGCCAGCAGTTACTTTTCGACAGGGAAAGGAAACACCATATATTTT
-	TRBV7-9	TRBJ2-1	-	CASRGLDNEQFF	TGTGCCAGTAGGGGCCTCGACAATGAGCAGTTCTTC
once	TRBV6-1	TRBJ1-5	-	CASSEGRAPSPQHF	TGTGCCAGCAGTGAAGGCAGGGCCCCTTCGCCCCAGCATTTT
few	TRBV27	TRBJ1-5	-	CASSFDSTYQPQHF	TGTGCCAGCAGTTTTGACAGTACCTATCAGCCCCAGCATTTT
-	TRBV7-9	TRBJ1-5	TRBD1	CSSSWDRGKGNQPQHF	TGTTCCAGCAGTTGGGACAGGGGGAAAGGCAATCAGCCCCAGCATTTT
-	TRBV2	TRBJ1-1	-	CASSDRENTEAFF	TGTGCCAGCAGTGACAGGGAAAACACTGAAGCTTTCTTT
-	TRBV5-6	TRBJ1-2	-	CASSLRGVTGYTF	TGTGCCAGCAGCTTGCGCGGGGTTACTGGCTACACCTTC
-	TRBV6-5	TRBJ1-1	TRBD1	CASSRDRVMTEAFF	TGTGCCAGCAGTCGGGACAGGGTTATGACTGAAGCTTTCTTT
-	TRBV14	TRBJ1-1	TRBD1	CASSQDPGTVAFF	TGTGCCAGCAGCCAAGATCCGGGGACAGTTGCTTTCTTT
-	TRBV19	TRBJ2-1	TRBD2	CASSIEWTSGYNEQFF	TGTGCCAGTAGTATAGAATGGACTAGCGGGTACAATGAGCAGTTCTTC
-	TRBV29-1	TRBJ2-1	TRBD2	CSGFSGLGGDEQFF	TGCAGCGGGTTTAGCGGGTTGGGGGGGGATGAGCAGTTCTTC
-	TRBV6-5	TRBJ1-2	-	CASSPDILISYGYTF	TGTGCCAGCAGTCCTGACATCCTCATTAGCTATGGCTACACCTTC
-	TRBV4-2	TRBJ2-7	TRBD2	CASSQALAGVPNEQYF	TGTGCCAGCAGCCAAGCACTAGCGGGAGTTCCTAACGAGCAGTACTTC
few	TRBV7-7	TRBJ2-1	TRBD2	CASSLEASGSSYNEQFF	TGTGCCAGCAGCTTAGAGGCTAGCGGGAGCTCCTACAATGAGCAGTTCTTC